The following is a T cell receptor (beta chain) sequence with its context. What it binds is unknown. Germline V gives CDR1 MNHGY, CDR2 SVAAGI. The J segment lost 5 bases and the V segment lost 6 bases, leaving 7 bases of the junction unmatched. CDR3 length: 15 amino acids. These data belong to a study of cytomegalovirus exposure and HLA in healthy donors. The study's findings and limits: Researchers counted approximately 160 TCR beta chains as cytomegalovirus-associated. As was reported, the classifier diagnosed cytomegalovirus status with high specificity and sensitivity.

Produced via immunoSEQ multiplex PCR; TCRdb's table is partial and in-frame only. The sample holds about 150,000 clones, approximately 90% seen once. The rearrangement joins TRBV6-9 to TRBJ2-5, with 12 nucleotides matching TRBD2. Sequenced input: PBMCs. This TCR derives from a man younger than 35 in good health and CMV-seronegative. The CDR3 loop is CASSLAGGLGETQYF. The DNA for the CDR3 is TGTGCCAGCAGCCTAGCGGGGGGGCTCGGGGAGACCCAGTACTTC.